Below, one TCR beta chain is given with its context. The clone's antigen remains unknown. Base quality data are lacking; no much larger clone is found one base away. The time point label, as the study defines it: individuals recovered from natural SARS-CoV-2 infection. The immunoSEQ Assay was the method used to sequence TCRbeta CDR3 regions. After extraction, genomic DNA underwent amplification by bias-controlled multiplex PCR, followed by high-throughput sequencing. Per the original workflow: To quantify the absolute abundance of each unique TCRbeta CDR3 region, sequences were collapsed and filtered. Usable DNA was measured by amplifying reference genes present in all nucleated cells, and TCRbeta template counts were normalized to that usable DNA to estimate T cell fraction. Repertoire TCRs were annotated as SARS-CoV-2-specific by exact matching of V gene, CDR3 amino acid sequence and J gene to a known reactive TCR set. The reference SARS-CoV-2 TCR set came from MIRA and was filtered for enrichment in COVID-19-positive ImmuneCODE repertoires, removing public or cross-reactive TCRs. Using the MIRA antigens, annotated TCRs were further analysed by specific ORF or by position within an ORF. Depth was the summed frequency of annotated unique rearrangements, while breadth was defined as annotated unique rearrangements over total unique productive rearrangements. Two-sided Wilcoxon rank-sum tests were used to compare TCR breadth between groups. Drawn from immuneACCESS, this table holds only the in-frame rearrangements with V and J called that TCRdb kept. Clones are partly lost; checked studies trace under half to an unresolved V gene and leave the rest unexplained. That table gives V, J and clone size, and the DNA gave D and trimming. In this sample the table shows about 350,000 clones, about 91% of which occur a single time. Of the sample, around 4.2% falls within the top ten clones.

The entry originates in a study of Ad26.COV2.S vaccination and SARS-CoV-2 variants (dated by TCRdb to the early 2020s). For the wider study: TCRbeta repertoire sequencing was used to assess the specificity and breadth of SARS-CoV-2-reactive T cell receptors after Ad26.COV2.S vaccination. A total of around 32 samples were included in the TCR-sequenced set, comprising some 20 Ad26.COV2.S vaccine recipients, 5 placebo recipients and 8 SARS-CoV-2 convalescent individuals. Overall study results and their limits: The authors noted that total T cell responses may have been underestimated by the TCR breadth and depth analyses. Spike-specific TCR breadth was higher in Ad26.COV2.S recipients than in placebo recipients (P = 0.0014). Comparable non-spike TCR breadth was observed between vaccine and placebo recipients, consistent with only spike being contained in the vaccine. After vaccination, substantial breadth of spike-specific CD8+ and CD4+ T cell responses was reported.

This TCR came from a human donor who had recovered from COVID-19. Sequences were derived from peripheral blood, sampled after recovery from COVID-19.

The CDR3 reads as follows: CASSLYSGTLSPLHF. The base sequence is TGTGCCAGCAGCCTATACTCCGGGACACTATCACCCCTCCACTTT. The chain employs TRBV11-2 and TRBJ1-6; TRBD1 is perhaps the D gene, given 6 matching bases. Spanning cysteine to phenylalanine, the CDR3 consists of 15 amino acids. Just the 45-base CDR3 DNA is kept, in frame starting at base 1. CDR1 and CDR2, looked up from the germline V gene, are SGHAT and FQNNGV. V is shortened by 5 bases, J by 10 bases, and the region joining them spans 18 bases.